The 27 T cell receptor beta chains in this list originate from one sample, sequenced in a study of siplizumab effects on memory and regulatory T cells (dated by TCRdb to the late 2010s). Library creation used the immunoSEQ multiplex PCR assay. The immuneACCESS repertoire file appears here via TCRdb, limited to in-frame rearrangements. These files lack a portion of the clones; in checked studies, under half of the deficit traces to unresolved V genes, and the cause of the others is not known. The sample contains just over 40,000 clones, 89% of them found a single time. The ten most abundant clones make up under 0.3% of the sample. The sequenced sample was naive CD4+ T cells sorted from blood. The cell subset or site label, read with the paper, signifies: unstimulated naive T cells. These receptors were collected from a human donor in good health.

CDR3 loop: CASSYSGQGSYEQYF. The DNA of the CDR3 is TGTGCCAGCAGTTACTCGGGACAGGGATCCTACGAGCAGTACTTC. This chain uses TRBV6-5 with TRBJ2-7; 9 bases align to TRBD1. This CDR3 has 15 residues. The trim removed 0 bases at V and 1 base at J, leaving 1 base unmatched. The V gene's germline CDR1 is MNHEY and CDR2 SVGAGI.

V gene TRBV6-5 combines with J gene TRBJ2-1, with D perhaps given as TRBD1 or TRBD2 (5 bases each). The CDR3 covers 13 residues. Deletions cut 5 bases from V and 3 bases from J, with 8 bases between. The germline V gene encodes CDR1 MNHEY and CDR2 SVGAGI. CDR3 loop: CASSRGRYNEQFF. The CDR3, as DNA: TGTGCCAGCAGTCGGGGACGCTACAATGAGCAGTTCTTC.

V usage is TRBV19 and J usage is TRBJ1-6; D is possibly TRBD1 (5 bases). The length of the CDR3 is 16 residues. The V gene's germline CDR1 is LNHDA and CDR2 SQIVND (reference sequence). V dropped 5 bases and J dropped 7 bases, with 18 bases sitting between them. The CDR3 coding sequence is TGTGCCAGTAGTCTCCATCGGCAGGGAAGGAATTCACCCCTCCACTTT. Residues: CASSLHRQGRNSPLHF.

The rearrangement uses TRBV7-9 and TRBJ1-5; 7 nucleotides agree with TRBD1. Germline V gene sequence: CDR1 SEHNR, CDR2 FQNEAQ (reference sequence). The V gene end was trimmed by 1 base and the J gene end by 5 bases; junction bases not matched to a gene: 5. The CDR3 sequence is 15 residues long. CDR3 sequence (DNA): TGTGCCAGCAGCTTAGAAGGGGGCAGCTATCAGCCCCAGCATTTT. Its protein product is CASSLEGGSYQPQHF.

For the CDR3, the DNA is TGTGCTAGTGGTTTGGGGAACAACTATGGCTACACCTTC. Residues: CASGLGNNYGYTF. The chain is built from TRBV12-5 and TRBJ1-2; D remains unclear. The germline V and J ends were trimmed by 1 base and 2 bases, with 5 bases remaining between them. Germline V gives CDR1 LGHNT, CDR2 FRNRAP. This CDR3 is built from 13 residues.

V is TRBV5-4 and J is TRBJ2-7; 10 bases are a match to TRBD1. CDR3 length: 15 residues. Germline lookup yields CDR1 SGHNT and CDR2 YYREEE (reference sequence). V was clipped by 4 bases and J by 0 bases; unmatched bases: 4. In DNA form, the CDR3 reads TGTGCCAGCAGCGGGGGACAGGGGTTCTCCTACGAGCAGTACTTC. Its protein product is CASSGGQGFSYEQYF.

V usage is TRBV7-2 and J usage is TRBJ2-1; TRBD2 matches at 11 bases. Germline CDR1 and CDR2: SGHTA and FQGNSA. This CDR3 comprises 15 residues. V was pared by 4 bases and J by 4 bases, with 3 bases of the junction left unmatched. CDR3 nucleotide sequence: TGTGCCAGCAGCTCAACTAGCGGGGGTTACAATGAGCAGTTCTTC. Its protein is CASSSTSGGYNEQFF.

V is TRBV19 and J is TRBJ2-2; maybe TRBD2 (6 bases). Trimming pared 3 bases from V and 4 bases from J, leaving 9 bases between. This CDR3 has 14 amino acids. Germline lookup yields CDR1 LNHDA and CDR2 SQIVND (reference sequence). CDR3 region: CASSIRGTTGELFF. DNA for the CDR3: TGTGCCAGTAGTATTCGGGGGACCACCGGGGAGCTGTTTTTT.

The J gene is TRBJ2-6, the V gene TRBV18; the D gene could be TRBD1 or TRBD2 (5 bases each). Between the trimmed V and J ends, which lost 2 bases and 0 bases, there was a span of 11 bases. The CDR3 runs to 17 residues. Germline-derived CDR1 and CDR2 are KGHSH and LQKENI. The CDR3 nucleotides read TGTGCCAGCTCACCAAGAGGGGCCGTCTCTGGGGCCAACGTCCTGACTTTC. Translation gives CASSPRGAVSGANVLTF.

The chain joins TRBV18 to TRBJ2-5, with a possible D match to TRBD2 (5 bases). This CDR3 has 13 residues. V was trimmed by 3 bases and J by 2 bases, leaving 7 bases between them. CDR1 is KGHSH, CDR2 LQKENI, per germline. The CDR3 DNA reads TGTGCCAGCTCACCCGGGGATCAAGAGACCCAGTACTTC. It encodes CASSPGDQETQYF.

The genes are TRBV21-1 and TRBJ1-2. TRBV21-1 is noted as a pseudogene. CDR3 size: 12 residues. CDR3 bases: TGTGCCAGCAAGGGCAACTTCTATGGCTACACCTTC. It translates to CASKGNFYGYTF.

The gene calls are TRBV6-1 and TRBJ1-1; 9 positions agree with TRBD1. The CDR3 extends over 12 amino acids. The V segment lost 9 bases and the J segment 10 bases; nucleotides outside the gene matches: 9. The germline V gene has CDR1 MNHNS and CDR2 SASEGT. CDR3 sequence: CASPGQGVRAFF. The CDR3 nucleotides are TGTGCCAGTCCGGGACAGGGAGTGAGAGCTTTCTTT.

For this clone: Its ends do not fully match the called genes, so a read error is possible. The chain couples TRBV6-6 to TRBJ2-7; 8 bases align to TRBD1. There are 15 residues in the CDR3. CDR1 and CDR2 (germline): MNHNY, SVGAGI (reference sequence). For the CDR3, the DNA is TGTGCCAGCAGTTATACCGGGACAGGAACTTACGGGCAGTACTTC. Protein: CASSYTGTGTYGQYF.

This clone was counted once. V gene TRBV6-5 combines with J gene TRBJ2-1; 7 nucleotides line up with TRBD2. Germline CDR1 reads MNHEY; CDR2 reads SVGAGI. The CDR3 loop spans 15 amino acids. Unmatched junction bases numbered 2, after V lost 3 bases and J lost 0 bases. This CDR3 is CASSYGRASYNEQFF. In DNA, the CDR3 is TGTGCCAGCAGTTATGGGAGGGCCTCCTACAATGAGCAGTTCTTC.

V gene TRBV4-2 combines with J gene TRBJ2-1; D possibly uses TRBD1 or TRBD2 (5 bases each). The CDR3 extends over 15 amino acids. With 2 bases removed from V and 2 bases from J, the gap between germline ends came to 10 bases. Germline CDR1 reads LGHNA; CDR2 reads YNFKEQ. The CDR3 region is CASSQWGITYNEQFF. CDR3 bases: TGTGCCAGCAGCCAATGGGGGATCACCTACAATGAGCAGTTCTTC.

This clone occurred a few times. The gene calls are TRBV19 and TRBJ1-2; D is unclear. Deletions cut 3 bases from V and 4 bases from J, with 12 bases between. This CDR3 contains 14 residues. Germline CDR1 and CDR2: LNHDA and SQIVND (reference sequence). This CDR3 is CASSIRAGGYGYTF. Written as DNA, the CDR3 is TGTGCCAGTAGTATTAGGGCAGGCGGCTATGGCTACACCTTC.

This clone was observed a single time. V and J are TRBV5-4 and TRBJ1-2, with 7 bases matching TRBD1. V gave up 0 bases and J gave up 1 base; unmatched junction bases: 6. This CDR3 comprises 16 residues. Per the germline V gene, CDR1 is SGHNT and CDR2 is YYREEE (reference sequence). The CDR3: CASSLGGTANNYGYTF. The DNA of the CDR3 is TGTGCCAGCAGCTTGGGCGGGACAGCTAATAACTATGGCTACACCTTC.

V is TRBV2 and J is TRBJ2-2; a weak D match, TRBD1 (5 bases). The CDR3 is 14 amino acids. The germline V and J ends were trimmed by 6 bases and 0 bases, with 8 bases remaining between them. The V gene's germline CDR1 is SNHLY and CDR2 FYNNEI. The DNA for the CDR3 is TGTGCCAGCAGACACAGGACGAACACCGGGGAGCTGTTTTTT. Protein: CASRHRTNTGELFF.

This chain joins TRBV19 and TRBJ2-5, with TRBD2 matching over 7 bases. V lost 6 bases, J lost 2 bases, and 12 bases stayed unmatched. This CDR3 region has 16 residues. Germline loops: CDR1 LNHDA, CDR2 SQIVND (reference sequence). The CDR3 region is CASRARGRGEQETQYF. CDR3 sequence (DNA): TGTGCCAGTAGGGCTAGGGGCCGGGGGGAACAAGAGACCCAGTACTTC.

The chain couples TRBV25-1 to TRBJ2-4; perhaps TRBD1 as D (6 bases). V lost 5 bases to trimming and J lost 7 bases, with 18 bases between them. The CDR3 spans 15 residues. From germline, CDR1 is MGHDK and CDR2 SYGVNS. The CDR3 sequence is CASSSDRTAANIQYF. CDR3 nucleotides: TGTGCCAGCAGTTCGGATCGGACAGCAGCCAACATTCAGTACTTC. The complete variable domain, with remaining parts taken from reference TRBV25-1 and TRBJ2-4, reads EADIYQTPRYLVIGTGKKITLECSQTMGHDKMYWYQQDPGMELHLIHYSYGVNSTEKGDLSSESTVSRIRTEHFPLTLESARPSHTSQYLCASSSDRTAANIQYFGAGTRLSVL.

This chain uses TRBV11-3 with TRBJ2-1, with 7 bases matching TRBD1. The CDR3 sequence is 14 residues long. Germline CDR1 SGHNT, CDR2 YENEEA. J gave up 6 bases and V 6 bases, and 8 bases lay outside the gene matches. CDR3 residues: CASSSQGRGNEQFF. In DNA form, the CDR3 reads TGTGCCAGCAGTTCACAGGGGAGAGGCAATGAGCAGTTCTTC.

The V and J genes are TRBV9 and TRBJ2-7; D is unresolved. Trimming stripped 3 bases from V and 5 bases from J, with 18 bases between. The CDR3 extends over 15 amino acids. Per germline, CDR1 SGDLS and CDR2 YYNGEE. The CDR3 spells CASSGLSRKSDEQYF. CDR3 sequence (DNA): TGTGCCAGCAGCGGCCTCAGCAGGAAGTCTGACGAGCAGTACTTC.

This chain links TRBV11-1 with TRBJ2-2; the D gene is possibly TRBD1 (5 bases). Germline V gene data show CDR1 as SGHAT and CDR2 as FQDESV (reference sequence). V was clipped by 6 bases and J by 1 base, with 9 bases between them. This CDR3 is 14 amino acids long. CDR3 DNA: TGTGCCAGCAGTTCGACAGTGAACACCGGGGAGCTGTTTTTT. Translation gives CASSSTVNTGELFF.

The V and J genes are TRBV18 and TRBJ1-3; D call uncertain. The CDR3 is 14 amino acids. Germline CDR1 and CDR2: KGHSH and LQKENI. The V and J ends lost 6 bases and 0 bases respectively, with 9 bases between them. CDR3 bases: TGTGCCAGCTCGCCCCGGGACTCTGGAAACACCATATATTTT. This translates into CASSPRDSGNTIYF.

The rearrangement joins TRBV7-8 to TRBJ1-2, with D possibly TRBD1 on 5 matching bases. Germline CDR1 is SGHVS and CDR2 is FQNEAQ. The CDR3 sequence is 16 residues long. V dropped 3 bases and J dropped 0 bases, with 14 bases sitting between them. This CDR3 is CASSFSTGLANYGYTF. CDR3 coding DNA: TGTGCCAGCAGCTTCAGCACAGGCCTAGCTAACTATGGCTACACCTTC.

The chain carries TRBV5-4 and TRBJ2-3, with 15 bases identical to TRBD2. This CDR3 contains 17 residues. Germline loops: CDR1 SGHNT, CDR2 YYREEE (reference sequence). V lost 4 bases to trimming and J lost 2 bases; unmatched junction nucleotides: 5. CDR3 nucleotide sequence: TGTGCCAGCAGCATCGGGACTAGCGGGGGGCTCACAGATACGCAGTATTTT. Its protein is CASSIGTSGGLTDTQYF.

Only one count was recorded for this clone. The chain employs TRBV29-1 and TRBJ2-2; possibly TRBD1 for D (6 bases). There are 13 residues in the CDR3. V was clipped by 4 bases and J by 6 bases, with 12 bases between them. CDR1 is SQVTM, CDR2 ANQGSEA, per germline. The CDR3 region is CSVVGTGPGELFF. Written as DNA, the CDR3 is TGCAGCGTTGTTGGTACAGGGCCCGGGGAGCTGTTTTTT.